Listed here are 11 T cell receptor beta chains from one sample, sequenced in a study of blood T cells in healthy people across ages. A J-beta primer mix and a sample-barcoded 5' primer were used in a second PCR of roughly 7 to 12 cycles. MiXCR was run by TCRdb on the 5' RACE reads, yielding one entry per CDR3 protein. This table has more than 450,000 distinct CDR3 sequences, roughly a quarter appearing once. This sample also belongs to another study, concerning T cells of mothers and their children.

The specimen sequenced was blood. The receptor source for this set is a boy between 2 and 10 years old in good health.

The chain has TRBV11-2 and TRBJ2-3; weak D call: TRBD1 (5 bases). Trimming left V 5 bases short and J 6 bases short, with 15 bases between. CDR3 size: 14 residues. The germline CDR1 and CDR2 sequences are SGHAT and FQNNGV. The CDR3 protein is CASSPREGADTQYF. CDR3 bases: TGTGCCAGCAGCCCTCGCGAAGGGGCGGATACGCAGTATTTT.

The gene calls are TRBV3-1 and TRBJ2-5, with 10 bases aligning to TRBD2. TRBJ2-1 explains the end of the DNA better; the J call may be wrong. This CDR3 comprises 16 residues. The germline gives CDR1 LGHDT, CDR2 YNNKEL (reference sequence). CDR3 nucleotide sequence: TGTGCCAGCAGCCGTATAGCGGGGGGTCCGCCTAATGAGCAGTTCTTC. Its protein is CASSRIAGGPPNEQFF.

This clonotype was counted once. This chain connects TRBV9 to TRBJ2-2, with D possibly matching TRBD2 (5 bases). CDR1 and CDR2 (germline): SGDLS, YYNGEE. This CDR3 has 15 residues. The V end lost 0 bases, the J end lost 3 bases, and 9 bases lay between the germline ends. CDR3 loop: CASSVGGSDTGELFF. The CDR3 bases are TGTGCCAGCAGCGTAGGAGGGAGTGACACCGGGGAGCTGTTTTTT.

A few counts support this clonotype. The rearrangement links TRBV6-6 to TRBJ2-7; TRBD2 aligns across 8 bases. The CDR3 covers 14 residues. The trim removed 7 bases at V and 3 bases at J, leaving 8 bases unmatched. CDR1 MNHNY and CDR2 SVGAGI come from the germline V gene (reference sequence). CDR3 DNA: TGTGCCAGCACCAGCCAGCGGGAGAGCTACGAGCAGTACTTC. Translation: CASTSQRESYEQYF.

This rearrangement joins TRBV12-3 or TRBV12-4 to TRBJ2-7; D gene uncertain. CDR3 size: 12 residues. The V and J ends lost 6 bases and 3 bases respectively, with 9 bases between them. The CDR3 here is CASSRRNYEQYF. The CDR3 DNA reads TGTGCCAGCAGCCGGCGTAACTACGAGCAGTACTTC.

The V gene is TRBV29-1, the J gene TRBJ2-3; 8 positions match TRBD1. Germline V lookup: CDR1 SQVTM, CDR2 ANQGSEA. V lost 4 bases, J lost 2 bases, and 2 bases stayed unmatched. CDR3 length: 13 residues. CDR3 nucleotides: TGCAGCGTTGCGACAGGGGTCACAGATACGCAGTATTTT. Translating it yields CSVATGVTDTQYF.

This clonotype was found a few times. In DNA form, the CDR3 reads TGCAGTGCTCTTAGTATAGCGGGGGCCCAAGAGACCCAGTACTTC. It is translated as CSALSIAGAQETQYF. The chain combines TRBV20-1 with TRBJ2-5, with TRBD2 matching over 9 bases. V was pared by 5 bases and J by 1 base, with 8 bases of the junction left unmatched. The length of the CDR3 is 15 residues. Germline loops: CDR1 DFQATT, CDR2 SNEGSKA (reference sequence).

This clonotype appeared a single time. The rearrangement uses TRBV20-1 and TRBJ2-7; 9 bases fit TRBD2. The CDR3 is 15 amino acids. Germline CDR1 is DFQATT and CDR2 is SNEGSKA (reference sequence). The junction had 3 bases not matched to a gene; V was cut back by 0 bases and J by 0 bases. In DNA, the CDR3 is TGCAGTGCTAGAGAGTTAGCGGGAGACTCCTACGAGCAGTACTTC. This sequence encodes CSARELAGDSYEQYF.

This clonotype came up once. The chain is built from TRBV12-3 or TRBV12-4 and TRBJ2-7; weak D call: TRBD2 (7 bases). The CDR3 is made up of 13 amino acids. V was shortened by 8 bases and J by 3 bases, with 14 bases between the two germline ends. The CDR3 region is CASRGAGLYEQYF. The CDR3 nucleotides read TGTGCCAGCCGGGGGGCGGGACTCTACGAGCAGTACTTC.

The rearrangement uses TRBV6-5 and TRBJ2-5; TRBD2 matches at 10 bases. The J call is doubtful: the DNA matches TRBJ2-7 better. This CDR3 has 15 amino acids. Germline V gene data show CDR1 as MNHEY and CDR2 as SVGAGI. CDR3 region: CASRYQTSGPYEQYF. The CDR3 DNA follows: TGTGCCAGCAGATACCAGACTAGCGGGCCCTACGAGCAGTACTTC.

This chain links TRBV7-9 with TRBJ1-1; the D gene is possibly TRBD1 (5 bases). There are 17 residues in the CDR3. From germline, CDR1 is SEHNR and CDR2 FQNEAQ (reference sequence). V gave up 2 bases and J gave up 2 bases, with 18 bases separating them. The CDR3 sequence is CASSLMGIKGVNTEAFF. CDR3 nucleotides: TGTGCCAGCAGCTTAATGGGCATCAAAGGGGTAAACACTGAAGCTTTCTTT.